This T cell receptor (beta chain) was sequenced during a study of T cell clones after liver transplantation. Study-wide context: Post-transplant blood was tracked for graft-donor-reactive T cell clones identified in a pre-transplant mixed lymphocyte reaction. Patients counted as tolerant after at least one year off all immunosuppression, enzymes not exceeding twice normal.

CDR1 and CDR2 (germline): SGDLS, YYNGEE. Trimming left V 0 bases short and J 6 bases short, with 16 bases between. The CDR3 covers 15 residues. This table comes from immunoSEQ multiplex PCR, and its TCRdb copy is limited to in-frame clones, with some not included. Of some 120,000 clones in the sample, 90% were seen once. Findings and limits, study-wide: Compared with third party-reactive sequences, donor-reactive ones declined more, independent of withdrawal success. Post-transplant, graft-donor-reactive CD4 TCRbeta sequences in blood dropped significantly in 5 of 8 subjects.

Comment on this clone: The antigen is unknown.

The TCR originated in a human patient who received a liver transplant. Part of the T cells may come from the graft donor. The V gene is TRBV9, the J gene TRBJ2-7; D unresolved. This specimen was CD4+ T cells from blood, taken 12 months after liver transplant. The CDR3 DNA follows: TGTGCCAGCAGCGTAGGGTGGCGGACCGTAGGCGAGCAGTACTTC. Translated: CASSVGWRTVGEQYF.